The subject of this entry is one T cell receptor (beta chain). Its antigen is as yet unknown. Diagnoses rested on clinical symptoms, serum thyroxine and TRAb, thyroid ultrasound and orbital computed tomography. The CDR3 runs to 16 residues. Looked up from germline, CDR1 is SEHNR and CDR2 is FQNEAQ (reference sequence). Trimming shortened V by 1 base and J by 6 bases, and 15 bases separated the two germline ends. This sample is drawn from a study of T cells in Graves' hyperthyroidism and ophthalmopathy. TCR beta CDR3 region amplification was performed from RNA transcripts. The TCR CDR3 was amplified in a first-round RT-PCR using the HTBI primer set. TCRdb re-derived calls from the multiplex PCR reads in MiXCR, one entry per CDR3 protein. The sample lists around 660,000 distinct CDR3 sequences, about 45% occurring once. Study conclusions and caveats: Ophthalmopathy was model-predicted a median about 6 months pre-onset. Clonotypes that were expanded in thyroid above 0.001 mostly appeared in blood too.

This TCR derives from an adult man with Graves' disease, either hyperthyroidism or ophthalmopathy (not recorded which). Sequencing used peripheral blood or thyroid tissue (not recorded which). V usage is TRBV7-9 and J usage is TRBJ1-4; D not resolved. CDR3 nucleotides: TGTGCCAGCAGCTTAGAAGGGCCAGGACGGGATGAAAAACTGTTTTTT. This gives the protein CASSLEGPGRDEKLFF. Full variable domain (rest looked up from reference TRBV7-9 and TRBJ1-4): DTGVSQNPRHKITKRGQNVTFRCDPISEHNRLYWYRQTLGQGPEFLTYFQNEAQLEKSRLLSDRFSAERPKGSFSTLEIQRTEQGDSAMYLCASSLEGPGRDEKLFFGSGTQLSVL.